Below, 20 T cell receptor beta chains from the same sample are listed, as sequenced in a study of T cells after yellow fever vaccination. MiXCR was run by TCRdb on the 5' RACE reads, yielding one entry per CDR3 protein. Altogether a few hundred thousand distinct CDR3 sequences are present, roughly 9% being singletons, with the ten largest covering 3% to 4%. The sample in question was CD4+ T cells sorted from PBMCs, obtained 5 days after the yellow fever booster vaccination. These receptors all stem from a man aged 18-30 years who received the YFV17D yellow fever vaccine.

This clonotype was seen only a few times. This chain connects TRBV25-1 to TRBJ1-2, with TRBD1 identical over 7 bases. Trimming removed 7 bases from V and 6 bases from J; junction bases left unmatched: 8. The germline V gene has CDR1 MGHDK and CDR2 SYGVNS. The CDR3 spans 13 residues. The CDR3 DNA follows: TGTGCCAGCAAGGAGACAGGGTGGGATGGCTACACCTTC. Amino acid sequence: CASKETGWDGYTF.

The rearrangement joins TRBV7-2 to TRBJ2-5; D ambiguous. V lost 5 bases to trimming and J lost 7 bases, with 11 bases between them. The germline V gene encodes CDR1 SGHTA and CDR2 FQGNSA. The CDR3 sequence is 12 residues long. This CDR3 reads CASSPPFGTQYF. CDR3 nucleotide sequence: TGTGCCAGCAGCCCACCCTTTGGGACCCAGTACTTC.

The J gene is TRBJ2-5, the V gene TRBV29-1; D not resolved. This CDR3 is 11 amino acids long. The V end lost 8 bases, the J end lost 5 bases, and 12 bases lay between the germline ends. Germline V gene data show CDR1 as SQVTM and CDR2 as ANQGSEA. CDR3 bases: TGCAGCCTGCTCCTTGGTGAGACCCAGTACTTC. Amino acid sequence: CSLLLGETQYF.

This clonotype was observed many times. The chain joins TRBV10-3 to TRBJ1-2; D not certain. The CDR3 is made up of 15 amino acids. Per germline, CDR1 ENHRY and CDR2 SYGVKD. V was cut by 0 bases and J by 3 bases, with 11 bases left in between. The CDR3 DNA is TGTGCCATCAGTGAGTCTCCGAGCGTAGACTATGGCTACACCTTC. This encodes CAISESPSVDYGYTF.

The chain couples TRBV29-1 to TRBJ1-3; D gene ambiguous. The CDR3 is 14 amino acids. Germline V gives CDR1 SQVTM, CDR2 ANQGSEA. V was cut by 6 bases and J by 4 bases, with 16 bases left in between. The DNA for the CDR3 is TGCAGCGTCGTGGGCCAGGCGGCCGGAAACACCATATATTTT. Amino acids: CSVVGQAAGNTIYF.

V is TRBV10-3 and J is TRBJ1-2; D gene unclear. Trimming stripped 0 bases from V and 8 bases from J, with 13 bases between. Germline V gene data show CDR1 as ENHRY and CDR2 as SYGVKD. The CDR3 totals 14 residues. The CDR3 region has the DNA TGTGCCATCAGTGAGTCACGAGGTACGGAGGGCTACACCTTC. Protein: CAISESRGTEGYTF.

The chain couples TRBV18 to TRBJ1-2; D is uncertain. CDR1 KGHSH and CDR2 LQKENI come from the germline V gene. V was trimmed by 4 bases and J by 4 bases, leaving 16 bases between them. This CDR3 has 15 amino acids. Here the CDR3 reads CASSRPSLRAYGYTF. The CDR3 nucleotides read TGTGCCAGCTCACGGCCCTCGTTGAGGGCCTATGGCTACACCTTC.

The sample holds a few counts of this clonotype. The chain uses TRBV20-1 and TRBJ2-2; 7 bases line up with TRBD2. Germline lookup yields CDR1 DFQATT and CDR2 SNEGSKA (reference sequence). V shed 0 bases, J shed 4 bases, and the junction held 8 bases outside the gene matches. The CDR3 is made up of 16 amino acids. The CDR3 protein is CSARDFGTNPTGELFF. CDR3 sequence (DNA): TGCAGTGCTAGAGATTTTGGGACTAACCCCACCGGGGAGCTGTTTTTT.

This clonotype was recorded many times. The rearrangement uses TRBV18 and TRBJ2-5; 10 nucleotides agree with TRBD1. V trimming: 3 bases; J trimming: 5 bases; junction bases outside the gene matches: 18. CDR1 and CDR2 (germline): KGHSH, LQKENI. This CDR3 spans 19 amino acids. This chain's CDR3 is CASSPTQGTGDRSIETQYF. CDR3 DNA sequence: TGTGCCAGCTCACCCACTCAAGGGACAGGGGACAGGAGCATCGAGACCCAGTACTTC.

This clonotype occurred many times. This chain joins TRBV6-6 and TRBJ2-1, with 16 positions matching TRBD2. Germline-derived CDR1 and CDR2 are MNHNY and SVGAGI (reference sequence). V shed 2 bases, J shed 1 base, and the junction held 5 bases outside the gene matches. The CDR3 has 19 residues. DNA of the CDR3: TGTGCCAGCAGTTACACCGGGACTAGCGGGGGGGCATCCTACAATGAGCAGTTCTTC. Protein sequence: CASSYTGTSGGASYNEQFF.

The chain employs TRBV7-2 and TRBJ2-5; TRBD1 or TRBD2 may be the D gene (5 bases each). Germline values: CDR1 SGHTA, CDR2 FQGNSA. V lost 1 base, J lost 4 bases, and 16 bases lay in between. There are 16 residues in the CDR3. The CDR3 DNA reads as TGTGCCAGCAGCTTAGAGTGGGGGACCAGGAGAGAGACCCAGTACTTC. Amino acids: CASSLEWGTRRETQYF.

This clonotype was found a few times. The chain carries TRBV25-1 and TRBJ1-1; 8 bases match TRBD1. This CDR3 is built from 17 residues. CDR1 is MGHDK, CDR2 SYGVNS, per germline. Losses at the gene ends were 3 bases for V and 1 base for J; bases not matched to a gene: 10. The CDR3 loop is CASSETGVMAGNTEAFF. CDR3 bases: TGTGCCAGCAGTGAGACAGGGGTGATGGCTGGGAACACTGAAGCTTTCTTT.

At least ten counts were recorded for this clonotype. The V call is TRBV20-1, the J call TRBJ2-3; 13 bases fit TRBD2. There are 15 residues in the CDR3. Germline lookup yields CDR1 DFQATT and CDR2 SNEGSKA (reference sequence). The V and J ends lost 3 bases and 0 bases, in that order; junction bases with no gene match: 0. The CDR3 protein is CSARTSGGSTDTQYF. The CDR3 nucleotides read TGCAGTGCTAGGACTAGCGGGGGGAGCACAGATACGCAGTATTTT.

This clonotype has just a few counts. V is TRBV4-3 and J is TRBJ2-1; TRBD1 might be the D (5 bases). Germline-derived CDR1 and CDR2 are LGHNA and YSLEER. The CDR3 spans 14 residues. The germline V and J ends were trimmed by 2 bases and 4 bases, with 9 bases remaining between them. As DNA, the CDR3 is TGCGCCAGCAGCCAAAATTCAGGGTACAATGAGCAGTTCTTC. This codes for CASSQNSGYNEQFF.

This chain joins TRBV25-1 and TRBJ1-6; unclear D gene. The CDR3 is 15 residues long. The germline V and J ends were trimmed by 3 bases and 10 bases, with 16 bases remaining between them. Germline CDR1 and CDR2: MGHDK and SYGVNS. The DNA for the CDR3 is TGTGCCAGCAGTGAGGCGGTGTCGCCTGCCTCACCCCTCCACTTT. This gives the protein CASSEAVSPASPLHF.

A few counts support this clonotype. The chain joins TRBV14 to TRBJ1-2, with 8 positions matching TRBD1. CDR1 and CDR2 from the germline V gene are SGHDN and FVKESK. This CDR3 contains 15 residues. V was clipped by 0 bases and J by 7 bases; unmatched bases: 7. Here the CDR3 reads CASSQEIAGGIGYTF. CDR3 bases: TGTGCCAGCAGCCAAGAGATCGCAGGGGGCATTGGCTACACCTTC.

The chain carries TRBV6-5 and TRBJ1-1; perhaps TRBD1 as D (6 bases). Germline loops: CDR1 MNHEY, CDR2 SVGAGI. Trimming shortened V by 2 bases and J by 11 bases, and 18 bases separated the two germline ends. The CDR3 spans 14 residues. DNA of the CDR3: TGTGCCAGCAGTTACCACCGGACAGAAGTAGTGGCTTTCTTT. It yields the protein CASSYHRTEVVAFF.

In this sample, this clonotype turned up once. This CDR3 reads CATSPRGSNYGYTF. CDR3 nucleotide sequence: TGTGCCACCAGCCCCAGGGGTTCTAACTATGGCTACACCTTC. The chain carries TRBV15 and TRBJ1-2, with D possibly TRBD1 on 6 matching bases. CDR3 length: 14 amino acids. V was cut by 5 bases and J by 0 bases, with 10 bases left in between. Germline CDR1 is LNHNV and CDR2 is YYDKDF (reference sequence). The full variable domain, its missing parts supplied by reference TRBV15 and TRBJ1-2, is DAMVIQNPRYQVTQFGKPVTLSCSQTLNHNVMYWYQQKSSQAPKLLFHYYDKDFNNEADTPDNFQSRRPNTSFCFLDIRSPGLGDTAMYLCATSPRGSNYGYTFGSGTRLTVV.

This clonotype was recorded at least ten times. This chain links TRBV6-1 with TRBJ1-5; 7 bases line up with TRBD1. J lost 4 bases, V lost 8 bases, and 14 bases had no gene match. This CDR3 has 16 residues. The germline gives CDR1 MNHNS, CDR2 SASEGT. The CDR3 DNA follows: TGTGCCAGCGTGCCCAGTCGACAGGGAAAAAATCAGCCCCAGCATTTT. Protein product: CASVPSRQGKNQPQHF.

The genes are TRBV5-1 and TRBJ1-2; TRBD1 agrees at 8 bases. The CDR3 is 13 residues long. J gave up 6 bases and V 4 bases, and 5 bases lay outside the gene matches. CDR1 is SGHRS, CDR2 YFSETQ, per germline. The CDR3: CASSDQGADGYTF. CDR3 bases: TGCGCCAGCAGCGATCAGGGGGCTGATGGCTACACCTTC. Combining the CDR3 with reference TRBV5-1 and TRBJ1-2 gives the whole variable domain KAGVTQTPRYLIKTRGQQVTLSCSPISGHRSVSWYQQTPGQGLQFLFEYFSETQRNKGNFPGRFSGRQFSNSRSEMNVSTLELGDSALYLCASSDQGADGYTFGSGTRLTVV.